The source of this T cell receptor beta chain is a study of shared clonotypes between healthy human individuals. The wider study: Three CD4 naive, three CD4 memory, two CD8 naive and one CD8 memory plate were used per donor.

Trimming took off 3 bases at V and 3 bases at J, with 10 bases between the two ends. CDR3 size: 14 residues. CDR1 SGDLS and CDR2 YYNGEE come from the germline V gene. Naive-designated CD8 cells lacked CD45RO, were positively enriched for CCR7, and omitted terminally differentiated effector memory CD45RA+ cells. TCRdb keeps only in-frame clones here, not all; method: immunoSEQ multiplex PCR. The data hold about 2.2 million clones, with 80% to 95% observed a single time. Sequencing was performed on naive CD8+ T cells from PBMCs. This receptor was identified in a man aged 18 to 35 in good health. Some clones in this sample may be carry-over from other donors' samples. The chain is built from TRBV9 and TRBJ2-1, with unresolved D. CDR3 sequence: CASSGFGLYNEQFF. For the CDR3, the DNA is TGTGCCAGCAGCGGATTTGGCCTCTACAATGAGCAGTTCTTC.